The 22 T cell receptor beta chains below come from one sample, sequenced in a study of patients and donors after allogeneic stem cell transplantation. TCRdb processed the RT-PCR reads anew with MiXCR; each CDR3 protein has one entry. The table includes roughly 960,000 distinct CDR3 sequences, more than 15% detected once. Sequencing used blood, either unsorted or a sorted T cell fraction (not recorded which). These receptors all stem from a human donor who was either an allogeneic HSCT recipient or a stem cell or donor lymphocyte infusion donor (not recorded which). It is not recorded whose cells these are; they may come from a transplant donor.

This chain's CDR3 is CASHRGSGELFF. The CDR3 DNA reads TGTGCCAGCCACAGGGGGTCCGGGGAGCTGTTTTTT. The chain combines TRBV27 with TRBJ2-2; TRBD1 matches at 8 bases. The CDR3 runs 12 residues. J was trimmed by 6 bases and V by 8 bases; bases with no gene match: 2. Germline loops: CDR1 MNHEY, CDR2 SMNVEV (reference sequence).

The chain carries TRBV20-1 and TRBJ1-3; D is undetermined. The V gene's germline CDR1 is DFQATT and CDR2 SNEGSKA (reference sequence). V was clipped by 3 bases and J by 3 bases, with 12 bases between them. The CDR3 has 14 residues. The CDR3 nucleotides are TGCAGTGCTAGTAACGAGTGGGGTGGAAACACCATATATTTT. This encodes CSASNEWGGNTIYF.

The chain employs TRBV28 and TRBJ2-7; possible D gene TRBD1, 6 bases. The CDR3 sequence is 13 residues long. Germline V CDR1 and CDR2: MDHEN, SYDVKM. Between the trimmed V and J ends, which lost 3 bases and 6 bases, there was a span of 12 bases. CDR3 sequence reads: CASSFWGPLEQYF. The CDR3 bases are TGTGCCAGCAGTTTTTGGGGGCCCCTCGAGCAGTACTTC.

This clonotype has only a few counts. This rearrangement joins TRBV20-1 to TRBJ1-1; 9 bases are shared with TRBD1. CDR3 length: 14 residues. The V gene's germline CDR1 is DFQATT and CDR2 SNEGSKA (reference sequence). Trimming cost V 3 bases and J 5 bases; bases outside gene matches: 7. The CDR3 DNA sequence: TGCAGTGCTAGGACAGGGGGAGAGGGGACTGAAGCTTTCTTT. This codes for CSARTGGEGTEAFF.

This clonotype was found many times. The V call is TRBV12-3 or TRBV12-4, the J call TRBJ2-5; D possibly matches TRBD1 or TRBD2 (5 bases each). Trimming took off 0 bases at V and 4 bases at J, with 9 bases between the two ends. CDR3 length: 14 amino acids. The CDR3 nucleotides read TGTGCCAGCAGTTTAGCGGGACCAGGAGAGACCCAGTACTTC. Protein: CASSLAGPGETQYF.

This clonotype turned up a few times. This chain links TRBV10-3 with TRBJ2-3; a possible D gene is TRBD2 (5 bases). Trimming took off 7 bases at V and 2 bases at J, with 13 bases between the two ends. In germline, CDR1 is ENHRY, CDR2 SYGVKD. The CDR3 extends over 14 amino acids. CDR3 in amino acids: CAITQAGSTDTQYF. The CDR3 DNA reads TGTGCCATCACCCAGGCGGGTTCCACAGATACGCAGTATTTT.

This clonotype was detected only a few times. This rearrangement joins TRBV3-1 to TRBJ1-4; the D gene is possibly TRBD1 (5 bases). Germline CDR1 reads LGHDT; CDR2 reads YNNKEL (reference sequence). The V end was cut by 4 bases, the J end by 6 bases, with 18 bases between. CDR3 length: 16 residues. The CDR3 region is CASSLVPGTGHEKLFF. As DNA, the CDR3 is TGTGCCAGCAGCCTCGTCCCCGGAACAGGTCATGAAAAACTGTTTTTT.

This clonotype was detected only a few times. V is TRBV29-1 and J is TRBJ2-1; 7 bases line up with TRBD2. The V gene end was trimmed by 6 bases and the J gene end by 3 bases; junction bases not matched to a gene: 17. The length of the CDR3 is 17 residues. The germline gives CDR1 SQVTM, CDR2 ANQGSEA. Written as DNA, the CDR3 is TGCAGCGTCAGGAACCCCGGCGGGGGATTTCTCTACAATGAGCAGTTCTTC. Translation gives CSVRNPGGGFLYNEQFF.

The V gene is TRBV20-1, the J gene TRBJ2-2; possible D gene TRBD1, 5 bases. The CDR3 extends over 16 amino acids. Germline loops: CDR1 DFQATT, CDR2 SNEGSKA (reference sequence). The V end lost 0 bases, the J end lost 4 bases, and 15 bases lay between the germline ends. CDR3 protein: CSARDKRQGLTGELFF. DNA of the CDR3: TGCAGTGCTAGAGATAAACGGCAGGGTCTCACCGGGGAGCTGTTTTTT.

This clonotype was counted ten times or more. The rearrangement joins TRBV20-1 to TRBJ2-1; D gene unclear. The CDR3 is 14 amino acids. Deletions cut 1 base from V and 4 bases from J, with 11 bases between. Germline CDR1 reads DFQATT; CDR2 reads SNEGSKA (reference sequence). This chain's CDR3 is CSARGMGLYNEQFF. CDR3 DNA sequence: TGCAGTGCTAGAGGGATGGGGTTGTACAATGAGCAGTTCTTC.

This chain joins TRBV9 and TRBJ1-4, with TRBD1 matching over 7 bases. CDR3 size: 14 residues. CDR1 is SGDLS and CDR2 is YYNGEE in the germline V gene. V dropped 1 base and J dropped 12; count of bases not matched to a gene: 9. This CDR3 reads CASSVRGPLGELFF. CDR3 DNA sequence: TGTGCCAGCAGCGTAAGGGGGCCCTTGGGGGAACTGTTTTTT.

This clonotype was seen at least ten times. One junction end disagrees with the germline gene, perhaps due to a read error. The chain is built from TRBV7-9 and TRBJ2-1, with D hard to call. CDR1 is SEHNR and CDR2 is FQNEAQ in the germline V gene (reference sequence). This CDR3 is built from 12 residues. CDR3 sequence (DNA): TGCGCCAGCAGCCCGACGGACAATGAGCAGTTCTTC. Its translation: CASSPTDNEQFF.

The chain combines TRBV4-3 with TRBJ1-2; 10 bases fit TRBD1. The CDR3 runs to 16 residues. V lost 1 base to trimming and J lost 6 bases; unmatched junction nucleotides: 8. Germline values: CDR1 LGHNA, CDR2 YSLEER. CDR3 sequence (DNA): TGCGCCAGCAGCCAAGGAACGGGACAGGGGATGGATGGCTACACCTTC. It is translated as CASSQGTGQGMDGYTF.

CDR3 loop: CASSQEGREKFF. CDR3 in DNA: TGTGCCAGCAGCCAAGAGGGACGGGAGAAGTTCTTC. The chain is built from TRBV3-1 and TRBJ2-1; perhaps TRBD2 as D (6 bases). Germline loops: CDR1 LGHDT, CDR2 YNNKEL (reference sequence). The CDR3 spans 12 residues. Trimming removed 0 bases from V and 14 bases from J, with 11 bases in between.

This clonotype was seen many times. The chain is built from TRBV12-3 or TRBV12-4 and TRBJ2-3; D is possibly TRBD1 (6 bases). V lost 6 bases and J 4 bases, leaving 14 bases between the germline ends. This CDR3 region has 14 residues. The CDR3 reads CASRPGVMADTQYF. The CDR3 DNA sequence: TGTGCCAGCAGACCAGGGGTTATGGCAGATACGCAGTATTTT.

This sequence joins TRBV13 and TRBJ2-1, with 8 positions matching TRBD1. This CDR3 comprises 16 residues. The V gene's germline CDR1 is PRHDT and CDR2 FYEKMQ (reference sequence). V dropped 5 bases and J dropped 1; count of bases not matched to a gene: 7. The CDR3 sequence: CASSPTGDRSYNEQFF. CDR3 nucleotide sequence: TGTGCCAGCAGCCCGACAGGGGATAGATCCTACAATGAGCAGTTCTTC.

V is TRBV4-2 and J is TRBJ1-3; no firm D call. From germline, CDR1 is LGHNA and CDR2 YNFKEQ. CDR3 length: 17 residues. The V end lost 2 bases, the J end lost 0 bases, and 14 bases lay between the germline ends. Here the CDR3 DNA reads TGTGCCAGCAGCCAAAGAGTGGGGATACCCTCTGGAAACACCATATATTTT. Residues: CASSQRVGIPSGNTIYF.

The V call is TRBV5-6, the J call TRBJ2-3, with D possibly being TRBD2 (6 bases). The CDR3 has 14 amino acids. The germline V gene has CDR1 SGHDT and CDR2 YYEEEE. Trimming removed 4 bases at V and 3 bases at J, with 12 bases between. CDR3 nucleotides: TGTGCCAGCAGCAAACATGGGGGGACAGATACGCAGTATTTT. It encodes CASSKHGGTDTQYF.

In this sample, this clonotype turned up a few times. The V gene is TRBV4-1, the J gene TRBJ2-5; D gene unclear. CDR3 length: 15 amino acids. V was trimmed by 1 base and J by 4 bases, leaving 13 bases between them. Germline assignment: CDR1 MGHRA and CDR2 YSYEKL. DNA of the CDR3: TGCGCCAGCAGCCAAGTCATCGGAGCTTCAGAGACCCAGTACTTC. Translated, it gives CASSQVIGASETQYF.

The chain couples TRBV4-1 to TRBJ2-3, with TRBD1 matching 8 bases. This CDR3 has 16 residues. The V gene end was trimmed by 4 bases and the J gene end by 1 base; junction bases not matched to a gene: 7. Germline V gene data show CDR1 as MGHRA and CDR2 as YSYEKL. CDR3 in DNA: TGCGCCAGCAGCCCGGGACAGGAGCCCTGCACAGATACGCAGTATTTT. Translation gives CASSPGQEPCTDTQYF.

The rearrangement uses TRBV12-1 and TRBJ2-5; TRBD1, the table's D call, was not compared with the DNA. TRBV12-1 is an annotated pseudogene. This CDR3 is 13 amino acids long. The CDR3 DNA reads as TGTGCCAGCAGCTTCTACCCCCCGCGGACCCAGTACTTC. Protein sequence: CASSFYPPRTQYF.

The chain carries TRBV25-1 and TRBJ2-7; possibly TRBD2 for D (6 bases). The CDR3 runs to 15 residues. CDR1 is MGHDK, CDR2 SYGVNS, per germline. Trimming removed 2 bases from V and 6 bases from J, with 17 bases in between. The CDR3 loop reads CASSEEETRSSEQYF. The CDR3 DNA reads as TGTGCCAGCAGTGAAGAGGAGACTAGGAGCTCCGAGCAGTACTTC.